This TCR beta chain was found in a study of cytomegalovirus exposure and HLA in healthy donors. Whole-study results and caveats: Presence/absence comparisons presumed near-even sequencing depth among donors.

This clone showed up just a few times. Its antigen is as yet unknown. Primers: 60 Vbeta forward and 13 Jbeta reverse. Method: immunoSEQ multiplex PCR; TCRdb's copy keeps in-frame clones and lacks some. In the table there are about 120,000 clones, roughly 10% of which are singletons. Material for sequencing was PBMCs. This receptor was identified in a woman under 30 in good health and CMV-seropositive.

CDR3 sequence reads: CASSDLRYEQYF. In nucleotides, the CDR3 is TGTGCCAGCAGTGATCTCCGCTACGAGCAGTACTTC. The genes are TRBV6-1 and TRBJ2-5; D is unclear. Judging by the DNA end, TRBJ2-7 fits better; the J call may be wrong. There are 12 residues in the CDR3. CDR1 MNHNS and CDR2 SASEGT come from the germline V gene.